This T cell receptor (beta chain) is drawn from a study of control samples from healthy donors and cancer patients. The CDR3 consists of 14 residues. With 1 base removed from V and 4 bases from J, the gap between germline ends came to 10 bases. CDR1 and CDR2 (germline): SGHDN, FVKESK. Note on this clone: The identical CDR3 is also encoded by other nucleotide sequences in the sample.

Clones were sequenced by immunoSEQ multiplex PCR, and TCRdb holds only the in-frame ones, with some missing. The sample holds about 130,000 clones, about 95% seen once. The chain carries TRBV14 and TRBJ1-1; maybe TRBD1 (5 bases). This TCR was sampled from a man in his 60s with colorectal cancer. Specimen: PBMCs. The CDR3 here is CASSQGWGGTEAFF. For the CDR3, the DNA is TGTGCCAGCAGCCAAGGATGGGGCGGCACTGAAGCTTTCTTT.